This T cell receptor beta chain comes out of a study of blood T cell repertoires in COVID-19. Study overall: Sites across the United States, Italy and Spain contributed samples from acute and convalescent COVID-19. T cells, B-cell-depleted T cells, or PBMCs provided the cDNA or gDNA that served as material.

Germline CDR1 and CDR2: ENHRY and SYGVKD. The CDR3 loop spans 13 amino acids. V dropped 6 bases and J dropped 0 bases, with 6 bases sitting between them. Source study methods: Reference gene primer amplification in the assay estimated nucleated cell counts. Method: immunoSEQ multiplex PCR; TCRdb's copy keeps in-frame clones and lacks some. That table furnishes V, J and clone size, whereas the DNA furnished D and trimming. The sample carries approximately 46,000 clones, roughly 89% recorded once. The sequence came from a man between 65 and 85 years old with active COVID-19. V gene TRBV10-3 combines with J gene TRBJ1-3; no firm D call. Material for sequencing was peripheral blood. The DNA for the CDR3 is TGTGCCATCAGCCAGGACTCTGGAAACACCATATATTTT. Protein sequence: CAISQDSGNTIYF.